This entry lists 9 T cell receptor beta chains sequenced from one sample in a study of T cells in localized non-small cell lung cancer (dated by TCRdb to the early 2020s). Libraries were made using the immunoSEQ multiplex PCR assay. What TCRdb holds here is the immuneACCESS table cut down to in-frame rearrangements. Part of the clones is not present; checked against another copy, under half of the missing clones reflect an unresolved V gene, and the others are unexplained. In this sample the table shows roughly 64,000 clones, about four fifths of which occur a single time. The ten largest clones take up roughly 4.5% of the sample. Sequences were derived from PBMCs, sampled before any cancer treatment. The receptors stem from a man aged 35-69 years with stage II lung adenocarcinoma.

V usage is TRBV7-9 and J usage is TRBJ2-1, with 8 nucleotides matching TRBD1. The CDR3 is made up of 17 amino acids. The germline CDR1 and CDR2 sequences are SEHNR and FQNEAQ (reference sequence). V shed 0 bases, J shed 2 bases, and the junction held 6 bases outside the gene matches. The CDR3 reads CASSLARQGRAYNEQFF. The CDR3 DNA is TGTGCCAGCAGCTTAGCGAGACAGGGGAGAGCCTACAATGAGCAGTTCTTC.

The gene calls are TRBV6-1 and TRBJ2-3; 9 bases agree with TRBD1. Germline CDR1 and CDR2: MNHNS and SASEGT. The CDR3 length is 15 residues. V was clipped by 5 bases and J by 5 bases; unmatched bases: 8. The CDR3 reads CASSLMGQGGDTQYF. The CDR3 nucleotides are TGTGCCAGCAGTCTTATGGGACAGGGCGGAGATACGCAGTATTTT.

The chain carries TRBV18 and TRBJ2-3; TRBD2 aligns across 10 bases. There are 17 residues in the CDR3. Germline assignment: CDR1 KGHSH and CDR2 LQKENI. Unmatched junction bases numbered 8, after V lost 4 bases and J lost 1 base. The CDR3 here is CASSLPIAGGGTDTQYF. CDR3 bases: TGTGCCAGCTCACTTCCTATAGCGGGAGGAGGCACAGATACGCAGTATTTT.

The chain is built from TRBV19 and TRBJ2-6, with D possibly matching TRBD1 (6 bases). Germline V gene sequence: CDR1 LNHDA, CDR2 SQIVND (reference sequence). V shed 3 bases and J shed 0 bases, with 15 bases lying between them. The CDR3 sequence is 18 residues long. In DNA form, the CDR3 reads TGTGCCAGTAGTATCCAGGGGTCGGCGGGCTCTGGGGCCAACGTCCTGACTTTC. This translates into CASSIQGSAGSGANVLTF.

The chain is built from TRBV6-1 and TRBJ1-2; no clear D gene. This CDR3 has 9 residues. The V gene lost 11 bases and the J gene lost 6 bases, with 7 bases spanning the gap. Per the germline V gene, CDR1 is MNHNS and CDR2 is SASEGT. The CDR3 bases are TGTGCCGCGGAGGATGGCTACACCTTC. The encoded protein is CAAEDGYTF.

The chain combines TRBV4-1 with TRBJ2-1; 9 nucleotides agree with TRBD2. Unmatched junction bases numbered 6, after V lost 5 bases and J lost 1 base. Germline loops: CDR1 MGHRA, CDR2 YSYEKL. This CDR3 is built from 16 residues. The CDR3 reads CASSSPTSGSYNEQFF. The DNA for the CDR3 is TGCGCCAGCAGCTCCCCGACTAGCGGATCCTACAATGAGCAGTTCTTC.

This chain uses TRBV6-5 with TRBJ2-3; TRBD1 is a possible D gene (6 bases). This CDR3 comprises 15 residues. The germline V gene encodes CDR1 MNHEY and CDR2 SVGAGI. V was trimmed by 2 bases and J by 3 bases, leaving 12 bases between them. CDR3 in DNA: TGTGCCAGCAGTTACATCCAGGGGTTTACAGATACGCAGTATTTT. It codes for CASSYIQGFTDTQYF.

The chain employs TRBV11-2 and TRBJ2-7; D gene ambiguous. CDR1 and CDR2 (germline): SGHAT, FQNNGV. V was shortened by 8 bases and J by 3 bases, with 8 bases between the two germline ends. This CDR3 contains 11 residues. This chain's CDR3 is CASALVYEQYF. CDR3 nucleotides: TGTGCCAGCGCTTTGGTCTACGAGCAGTACTTC.

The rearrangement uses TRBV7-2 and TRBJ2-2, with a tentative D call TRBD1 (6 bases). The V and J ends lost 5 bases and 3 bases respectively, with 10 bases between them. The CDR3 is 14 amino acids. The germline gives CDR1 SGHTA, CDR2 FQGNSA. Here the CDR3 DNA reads TGTGCCAGCAGCCTGGACAGTTACACCGGGGAGCTGTTTTTT. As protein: CASSLDSYTGELFF. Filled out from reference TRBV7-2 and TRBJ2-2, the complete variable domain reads GAGVSQSPSNKVTEKGKDVELRCDPISGHTALYWYRQSLGQGLEFLIYFQGNSAPDKSGLPSDRFSAERTGGSVSTLTIQRTQQEDSAVYLCASSLDSYTGELFFGEGSRLTVL.